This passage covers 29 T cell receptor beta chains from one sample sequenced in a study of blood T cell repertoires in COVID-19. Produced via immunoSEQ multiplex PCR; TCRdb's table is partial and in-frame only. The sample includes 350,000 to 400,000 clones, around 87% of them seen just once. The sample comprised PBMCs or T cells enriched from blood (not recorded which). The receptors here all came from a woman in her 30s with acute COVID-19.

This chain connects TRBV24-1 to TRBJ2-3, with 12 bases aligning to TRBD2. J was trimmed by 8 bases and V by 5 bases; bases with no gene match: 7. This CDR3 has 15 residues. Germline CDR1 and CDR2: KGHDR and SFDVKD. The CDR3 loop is CATSALAGGAGTQYF. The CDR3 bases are TGTGCCACCAGTGCCCTAGCGGGGGGGGCGGGTACGCAGTATTTT.

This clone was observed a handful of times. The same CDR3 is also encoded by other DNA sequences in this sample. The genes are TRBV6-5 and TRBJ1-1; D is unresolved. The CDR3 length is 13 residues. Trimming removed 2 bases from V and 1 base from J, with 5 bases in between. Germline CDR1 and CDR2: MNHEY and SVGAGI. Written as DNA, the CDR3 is TGTGCCAGCAGTTACCTCAGGAACACTGAAGCTTTCTTT. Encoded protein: CASSYLRNTEAFF.

The CDR3 loop is CASRRDRSFYGYTF. In DNA form, the CDR3 reads TGTGCCAGCAGGCGGGACAGGTCCTTCTATGGCTACACCTTC. The J gene is TRBJ1-2, the V gene TRBV2; 8 bases are shared with TRBD1. Losses at the gene ends were 6 bases for V and 4 bases for J; bases not matched to a gene: 7. Germline V gives CDR1 SNHLY, CDR2 FYNNEI. CDR3 length: 14 amino acids. Full variable domain (outside the CDR3, taken from reference TRBV2 and TRBJ1-2): EPEVTQTPSHQVTQMGQEVILRCVPISNHLYFYWYRQILGQKVEFLVSFYNNEISEKSEIFDDQFSVERPDGSNFTLKIRSTKLEDSAMYFCASRRDRSFYGYTFGSGTRLTVV.

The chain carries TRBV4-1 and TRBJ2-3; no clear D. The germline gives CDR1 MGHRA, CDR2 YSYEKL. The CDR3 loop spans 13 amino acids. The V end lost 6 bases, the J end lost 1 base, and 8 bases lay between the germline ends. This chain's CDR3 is CASRRQGTDTQYF. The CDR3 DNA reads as TGCGCCAGCAGAAGGCAGGGCACAGATACGCAGTATTTT.

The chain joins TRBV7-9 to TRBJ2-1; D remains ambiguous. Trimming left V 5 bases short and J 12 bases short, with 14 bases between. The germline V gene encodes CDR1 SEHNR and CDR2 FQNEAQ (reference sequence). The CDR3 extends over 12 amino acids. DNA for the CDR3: TGTGCCAGCAGCCCCCTAACCTATAGGCAGTTCTTC. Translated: CASSPLTYRQFF.

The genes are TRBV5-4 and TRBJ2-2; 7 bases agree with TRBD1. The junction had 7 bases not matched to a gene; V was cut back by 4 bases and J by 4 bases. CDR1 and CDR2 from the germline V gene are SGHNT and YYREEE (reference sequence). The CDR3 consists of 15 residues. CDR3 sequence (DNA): TGTGCCAGCAGCCCCCAGACAGGGTTCACCGGGGAGCTGTTTTTT. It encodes CASSPQTGFTGELFF.

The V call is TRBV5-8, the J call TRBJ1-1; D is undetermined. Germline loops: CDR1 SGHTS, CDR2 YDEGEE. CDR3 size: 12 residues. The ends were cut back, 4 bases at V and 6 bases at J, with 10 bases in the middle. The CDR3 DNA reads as TGTGCCAGCAGCCTAAACACAGCTGAAGCTTTCTTT. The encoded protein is CASSLNTAEAFF.

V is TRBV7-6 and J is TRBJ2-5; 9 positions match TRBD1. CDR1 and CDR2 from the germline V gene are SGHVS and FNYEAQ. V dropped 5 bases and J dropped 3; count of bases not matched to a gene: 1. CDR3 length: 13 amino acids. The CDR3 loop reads CASSGDREETQYF. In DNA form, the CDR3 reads TGTGCCAGCAGCGGGGACAGGGAAGAGACCCAGTACTTC.

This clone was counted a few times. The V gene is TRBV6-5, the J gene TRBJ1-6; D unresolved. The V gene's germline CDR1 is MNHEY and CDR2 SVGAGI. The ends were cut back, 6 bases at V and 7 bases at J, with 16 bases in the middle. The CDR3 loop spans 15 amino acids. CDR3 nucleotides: TGTGCCAGCAGGGTGTCTCGGTTGGAGAATTCACCCCTCCACTTT. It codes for CASRVSRLENSPLHF.

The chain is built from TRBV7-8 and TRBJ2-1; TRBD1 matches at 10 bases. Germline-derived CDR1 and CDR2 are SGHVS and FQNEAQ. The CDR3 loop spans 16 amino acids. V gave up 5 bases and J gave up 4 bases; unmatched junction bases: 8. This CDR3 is CASSLRQGARYNEQFF. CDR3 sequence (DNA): TGTGCCAGCAGCCTCAGACAGGGGGCGCGGTACAATGAGCAGTTCTTC.

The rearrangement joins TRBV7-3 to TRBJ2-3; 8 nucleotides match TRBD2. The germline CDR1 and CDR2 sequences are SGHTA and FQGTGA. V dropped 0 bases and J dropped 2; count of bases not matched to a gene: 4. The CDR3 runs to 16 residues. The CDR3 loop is CASSLTPAGVTDTQYF. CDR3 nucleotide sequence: TGTGCCAGCAGCTTAACGCCAGCGGGAGTCACAGATACGCAGTATTTT.

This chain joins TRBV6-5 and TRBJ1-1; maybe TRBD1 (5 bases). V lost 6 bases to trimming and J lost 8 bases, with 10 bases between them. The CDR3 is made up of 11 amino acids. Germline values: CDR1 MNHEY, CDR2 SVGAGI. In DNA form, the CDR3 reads TGTGCCAGCAGCCTGGGGGGGGAAGCTTTCTTT. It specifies CASSLGGEAFF.

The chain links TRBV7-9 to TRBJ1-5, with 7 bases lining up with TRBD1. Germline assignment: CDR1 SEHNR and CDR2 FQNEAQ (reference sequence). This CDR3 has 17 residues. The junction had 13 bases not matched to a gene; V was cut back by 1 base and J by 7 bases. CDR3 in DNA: TGTGCCAGCAGCTTAGGGGAGACAGGGAAGGTAGAGCAGCCCCAGCATTTT. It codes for CASSLGETGKVEQPQHF.

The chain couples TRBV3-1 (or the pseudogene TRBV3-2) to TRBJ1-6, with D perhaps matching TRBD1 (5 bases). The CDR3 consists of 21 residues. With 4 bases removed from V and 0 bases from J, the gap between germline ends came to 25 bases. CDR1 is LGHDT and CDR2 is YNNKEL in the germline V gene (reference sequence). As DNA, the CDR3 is TGTGCCAGCAGCCTCTCTGGAGGGGCGTCCGAATTTAGCTCCTATAATTCACCCCTCCACTTT. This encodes CASSLSGGASEFSSYNSPLHF.

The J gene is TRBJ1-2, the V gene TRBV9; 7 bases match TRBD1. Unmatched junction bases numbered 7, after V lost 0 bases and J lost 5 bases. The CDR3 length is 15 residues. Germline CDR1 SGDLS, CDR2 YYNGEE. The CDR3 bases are TGTGCCAGCAGCGTAGGTACAGGGGCGTATTATGGCTACACCTTC. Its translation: CASSVGTGAYYGYTF.

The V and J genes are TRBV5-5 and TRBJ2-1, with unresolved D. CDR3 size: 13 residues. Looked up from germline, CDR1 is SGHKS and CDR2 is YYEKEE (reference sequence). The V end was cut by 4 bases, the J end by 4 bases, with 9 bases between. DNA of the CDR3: TGTGCCAGCAGCCCCACATTTTACAATGAGCAGTTCTTC. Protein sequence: CASSPTFYNEQFF.

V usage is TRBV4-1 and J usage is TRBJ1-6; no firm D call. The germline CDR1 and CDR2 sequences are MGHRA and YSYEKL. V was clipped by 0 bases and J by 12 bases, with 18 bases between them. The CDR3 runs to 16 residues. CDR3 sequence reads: CASSQEPSHYRLPLHF. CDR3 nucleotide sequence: TGCGCCAGCAGCCAAGAGCCTTCCCATTATCGGTTACCCCTCCACTTT.

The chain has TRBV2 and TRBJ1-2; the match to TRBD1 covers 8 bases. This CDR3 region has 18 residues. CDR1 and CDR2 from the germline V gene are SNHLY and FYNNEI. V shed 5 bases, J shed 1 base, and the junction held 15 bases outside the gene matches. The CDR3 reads CASSQVDRGGWSNYGYTF. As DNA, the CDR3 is TGTGCCAGCAGTCAAGTCGACAGGGGTGGTTGGAGTAACTATGGCTACACCTTC.

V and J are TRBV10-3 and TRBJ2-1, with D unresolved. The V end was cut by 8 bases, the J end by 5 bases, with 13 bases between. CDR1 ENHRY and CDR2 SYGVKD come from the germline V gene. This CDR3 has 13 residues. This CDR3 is CAIATGSDNEQFF. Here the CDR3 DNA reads TGTGCCATCGCCACGGGTTCGGACAATGAGCAGTTCTTC.

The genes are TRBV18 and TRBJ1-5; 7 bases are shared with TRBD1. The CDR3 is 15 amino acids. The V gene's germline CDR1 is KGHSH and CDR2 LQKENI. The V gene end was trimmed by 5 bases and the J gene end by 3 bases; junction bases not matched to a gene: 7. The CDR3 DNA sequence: TGTGCCAGCTCATCCCCAGGGGGTGCCAATCAGCCCCAGCATTTT. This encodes CASSSPGGANQPQHF.

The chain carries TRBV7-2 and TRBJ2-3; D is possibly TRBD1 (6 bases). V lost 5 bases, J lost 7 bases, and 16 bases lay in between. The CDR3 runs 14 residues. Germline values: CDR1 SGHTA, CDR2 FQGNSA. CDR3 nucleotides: TGTGCCAGCAGCCCAGGTCCACAGGGCCATACGCAGTATTTT. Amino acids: CASSPGPQGHTQYF.

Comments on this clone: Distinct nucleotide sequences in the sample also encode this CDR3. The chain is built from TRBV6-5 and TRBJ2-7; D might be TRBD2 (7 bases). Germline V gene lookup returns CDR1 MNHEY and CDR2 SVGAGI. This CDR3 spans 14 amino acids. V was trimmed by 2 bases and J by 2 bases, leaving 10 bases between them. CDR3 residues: CASSYGGAPYEQYF. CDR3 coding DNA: TGTGCCAGCAGTTACGGGGGGGCCCCCTACGAGCAGTACTTC.

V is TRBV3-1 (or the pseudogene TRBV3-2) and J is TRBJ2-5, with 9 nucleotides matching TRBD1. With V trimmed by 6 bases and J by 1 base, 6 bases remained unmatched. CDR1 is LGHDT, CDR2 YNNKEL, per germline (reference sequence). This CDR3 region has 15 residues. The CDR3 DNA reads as TGTGCCAGCAGTTTTTTGGGACAGGGCCAAGAGACCCAGTACTTC. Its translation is CASSFLGQGQETQYF.

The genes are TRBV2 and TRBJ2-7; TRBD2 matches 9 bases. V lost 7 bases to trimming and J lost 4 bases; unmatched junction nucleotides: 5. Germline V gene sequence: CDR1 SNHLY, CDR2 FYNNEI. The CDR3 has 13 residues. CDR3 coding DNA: TGTGCCAGCACCCTAGCGGGGTCATACGAGCAGTACTTC. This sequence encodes CASTLAGSYEQYF.

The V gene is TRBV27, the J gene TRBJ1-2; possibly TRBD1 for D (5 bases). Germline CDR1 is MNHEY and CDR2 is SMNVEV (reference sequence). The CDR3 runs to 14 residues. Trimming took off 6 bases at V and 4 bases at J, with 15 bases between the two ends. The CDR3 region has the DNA TGTGCCAGCAGGGGGGTCGCGGGGGTCTATGGCTACACCTTC. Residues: CASRGVAGVYGYTF.

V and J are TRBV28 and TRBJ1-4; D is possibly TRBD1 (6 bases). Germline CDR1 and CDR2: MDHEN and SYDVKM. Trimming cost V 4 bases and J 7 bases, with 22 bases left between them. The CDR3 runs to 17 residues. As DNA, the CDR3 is TGTGCCAGCAGTTATGCGGTTTGGGGGCAGGGGCGTGAAAAACTGTTTTTT. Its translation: CASSYAVWGQGREKLFF.

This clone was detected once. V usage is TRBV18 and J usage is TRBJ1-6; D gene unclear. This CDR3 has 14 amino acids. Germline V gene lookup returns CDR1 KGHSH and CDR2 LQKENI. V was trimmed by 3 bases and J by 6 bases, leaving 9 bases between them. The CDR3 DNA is TGTGCCAGCTCACCCTTCGGGATTAATTCACCCCTCCACTTT. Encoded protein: CASSPFGINSPLHF. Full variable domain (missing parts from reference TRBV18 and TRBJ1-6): NAGVMQNPRHLVRRRGQEARLRCSPMKGHSHVYWYRQLPEEGLKFMVYLQKENIIDESGMPKERFSAEFPKEGPSILRIQQVVRGDSAAYFCASSPFGINSPLHFGNGTRLTVT.

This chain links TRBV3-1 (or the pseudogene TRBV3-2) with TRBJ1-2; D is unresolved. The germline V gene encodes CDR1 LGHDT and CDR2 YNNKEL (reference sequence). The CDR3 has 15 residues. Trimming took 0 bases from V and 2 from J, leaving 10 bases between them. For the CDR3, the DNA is TGTGCCAGCAGCCAAGATCAGGTACGGAACTATGGCTACACCTTC. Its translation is CASSQDQVRNYGYTF.

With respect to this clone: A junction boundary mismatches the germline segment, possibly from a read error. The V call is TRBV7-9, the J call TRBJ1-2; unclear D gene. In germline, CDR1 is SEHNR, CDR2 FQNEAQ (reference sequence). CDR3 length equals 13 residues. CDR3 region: CASSLLLNYGYAF. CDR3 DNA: TGTGCCAGCAGCTTATTACTGAACTATGGCTACGCCTTC.